The T cell receptor beta chain described here comes from a study of T cell changes during pregnancy in multiple sclerosis. The V and J ends lost 1 base and 0 bases respectively, with 6 bases between them. Per the germline V gene, CDR1 is SEHNR and CDR2 is FQNEAQ (reference sequence). The CDR3 has 14 residues. Method: immunoSEQ multiplex PCR; TCRdb's copy keeps in-frame clones and lacks some. The profile shows under 80,000 clones, roughly 94% of them singletons. The rearrangement joins TRBV7-9 to TRBJ1-1; TRBD1 is a possible D gene (5 bases). This TCR was sampled from a female donor with multiple sclerosis, enrolled in a pregnancy study. Sequenced here: peripheral blood, sampled in the third trimester of pregnancy. The CDR3 here is CASSLGGLNTEAFF. The CDR3 DNA follows: TGTGCCAGCAGCTTAGGGGGCTTGAACACTGAAGCTTTCTTT. Full variable domain (rest looked up from reference TRBV7-9 and TRBJ1-1): DTGVSQNPRHKITKRGQNVTFRCDPISEHNRLYWYRQTLGQGPEFLTYFQNEAQLEKSRLLSDRFSAERPKGSFSTLEIQRTEQGDSAMYLCASSLGGLNTEAFFGQGTRLTVV.